The entry below gives a single TCR beta chain sequence along with its context. Antigen specificity is unknown. The sample comes from a study of T cell clonotyping in hematopoietic cell transplantation. Produced via immunoSEQ multiplex PCR; TCRdb's table is partial and in-frame only. Of more than 10,000 clones in the sample, 80% to 95% were seen once. General study findings and limits: Broader posttransplant TCR repertoire diversity was predicted by graft donor and pretransplant recipient Inverse Simpson Index values. Pathologically expanded recipient clonotypes increased progressively from day 30 to day 180 as diversity fell. At the given depth, recipient repertoires were over 95% de novo clonotypes.

The CDR3 is made up of 11 amino acids. Germline V gene lookup returns CDR1 MDHEN and CDR2 SYDVKM. Trimming left V 3 bases short and J 4 bases short, with 1 base between. This sequence joins TRBV28 and TRBJ1-3; D remains ambiguous. This clonotype was sampled from a female patient aged 45-65 years who had an allogeneic stem cell transplant from an unrelated donor, so the T cells may come from the graft donor. Some clones in this sample may be carry-over from other donors' samples. This sample comprised PBMCs, obtained 100 days after allogeneic stem cell transplant. The CDR3 DNA sequence: TGTGCCAGCAGTTTCGGAAACACCATATATTTT. As protein: CASSFGNTIYF.